The 30 T cell receptor beta chains reported below all come from one sample, sequenced in a study of post-analysis software for immune sequencing data. Study-wide points: Five or six TRBV segments, TRBV5-6, TRBV5-1 and TRBV20-1 among them, were found more frequent in patients than controls.

No antigen has been identified for these receptors. Unique molecular identifiers featured in each of the TCR beta cDNA libraries. Each CDR3 protein gets one entry after TCRdb re-called the PCR reads with MiXCR. This sample yields hundreds of thousands of distinct CDR3 sequences, of which 44% are seen a single time; roughly 1.7% belongs to the top ten. The source material was blood. Every receptor here comes from a girl between 5 and 17 years old with multiple sclerosis.

This clonotype was counted between two and nine times. The gene calls are TRBV20-1 and TRBJ2-5; no definite D call. The DNA end favors TRBJ2-7, so the J call may be wrong. Germline lookup yields CDR1 DFQATT and CDR2 SNEGSKA (reference sequence). The CDR3 has 12 amino acids. CDR3 protein: CSASPPSYEQYF. As DNA, the CDR3 is TGCAGTGCTAGCCCTCCTTCGTACGAGCAGTACTTC.

The chain has TRBV5-1 and TRBJ2-2; 9 bases are shared with TRBD2. Germline CDR1 reads SGHRS; CDR2 reads YFSETQ. Unmatched junction bases numbered 3, after V lost 1 base and J lost 2 bases. This CDR3 comprises 16 residues. The CDR3 spells CASSLRTSANTGELFF. As DNA, the CDR3 is TGCGCCAGCAGCTTGAGGACTAGCGCTAACACCGGGGAGCTGTTTTTT.

Sample share makes this clonotype medium-sized. The chain is built from TRBV4-2 and TRBJ2-6; no definite D call. The germline V and J ends were trimmed by 0 bases and 1 base, with 7 bases remaining between them. Germline V CDR1 and CDR2: LGHNA, YNFKEQ. CDR3 length equals 16 residues. This chain's CDR3 is CASSQEEDSGANVLTF. CDR3 coding DNA: TGTGCCAGCAGCCAAGAAGAGGATTCTGGGGCCAACGTCCTGACTTTC.

The chain combines TRBV20-1 with TRBJ2-7; 9 bases are shared with TRBD1. The CDR3 covers 17 residues. Trimming at V came to 6 bases and at J to 0 bases, leaving 15 bases not matched to a gene. Germline V CDR1 and CDR2: DFQATT, SNEGSKA (reference sequence). CDR3 DNA: TGCAGTGCAGTGGGGACAGGGAGGAAGCTCAGCTCCTACGAGCAGTACTTC. Translating it yields CSAVGTGRKLSSYEQYF.

This chain joins TRBV20-1 and TRBJ2-3; D ambiguous. The CDR3 loop spans 13 amino acids. The germline V and J ends were trimmed by 6 bases and 2 bases, with 12 bases remaining between them. CDR1 and CDR2 from the germline V gene are DFQATT and SNEGSKA (reference sequence). The CDR3 region is CSALVFSTDTQYF. CDR3 nucleotides: TGCAGTGCCCTAGTGTTTTCCACAGATACGCAGTATTTT.

About this clonotype: Germline and junction disagree at one end, which may indicate a read error. The chain employs TRBV10-3 and TRBJ2-5; 7 positions agree with TRBD2. Germline values: CDR1 ENHRY, CDR2 SYGVKD. The CDR3 loop spans 14 amino acids. The CDR3 coding sequence is TGTGCCATCACCAAGGGGAGGGATCAAGAGGCCCAGTACTTC. Protein product: CAITKGRDQEAQYF.

The chain recombines TRBV20-1 with TRBJ2-3; 10 nucleotides align to TRBD2. From germline, CDR1 is DFQATT and CDR2 SNEGSKA (reference sequence). Germline trimming cut 6 bases from V and 5 bases from J; bases unmatched to any gene: 5. The CDR3 totals 13 residues. The CDR3 coding sequence is TGCAGTGCCTTAGCGGGGGGAATAGATACGCAGTATTTT. Its protein product is CSALAGGIDTQYF.

The rearrangement joins TRBV20-1 to TRBJ1-1, with D possibly being TRBD1 (5 bases). The V gene's germline CDR1 is DFQATT and CDR2 SNEGSKA (reference sequence). The CDR3 loop spans 12 amino acids. The ends were cut back, 0 bases at V and 6 bases at J, with 8 bases in the middle. CDR3 loop: CSAREWDSEAFF. In DNA form, the CDR3 reads TGCAGTGCTAGAGAGTGGGACTCTGAAGCTTTCTTT.

This CDR3 reads CASTLGAGSYEQYF. DNA of the CDR3: TGTGCCAGCACCCTGGGGGCAGGGTCCTACGAGCAGTACTTC. The rearrangement links TRBV7-9 to TRBJ2-5, with D maybe TRBD1 (6 bases). The J call may be incorrect, as the DNA end agrees better with TRBJ2-7. CDR3 length: 14 amino acids. The germline gives CDR1 SEHNR, CDR2 FQNEAQ (reference sequence).

The genes are TRBV5-5 and TRBJ2-3, with TRBD2 matching over 10 bases. The trim removed 5 bases at V and 6 bases at J, leaving 6 bases unmatched. CDR3 size: 14 residues. Germline assignment: CDR1 SGHKS and CDR2 YYEKEE (reference sequence). The CDR3: CASRPSGSWDTQYF. CDR3 bases: TGTGCCAGCAGACCTAGCGGGAGCTGGGATACGCAGTATTTT.

This clonotype has only a few counts. This chain joins TRBV10-3 and TRBJ2-7; D might be TRBD2 (6 bases). The V gene lost 6 bases and the J gene lost 7 bases, with 16 bases spanning the gap. The CDR3 is 13 amino acids. Germline CDR1 reads ENHRY; CDR2 reads SYGVKD. The CDR3, as DNA: TGTGCCATCAGGGGCTTCGCGGAGGGGGAGCAGTACTTC. Amino acids: CAIRGFAEGEQYF.

This rearrangement joins TRBV20-1 to TRBJ2-5; 9 bases fit TRBD2. Germline assignment: CDR1 DFQATT and CDR2 SNEGSKA (reference sequence). The CDR3 loop spans 13 amino acids. Trimming cost V 4 bases and J 1 base; bases outside gene matches: 1. This CDR3 is CSAKLAGQETQYF. The CDR3 DNA sequence: TGCAGTGCTAAACTAGCGGGCCAAGAGACCCAGTACTTC.

The chain uses TRBV29-1 and TRBJ2-7, with 7 bases lining up with TRBD1. The ends lost 8 bases at V and 2 bases at J; junction bases unmatched: 3. CDR1 is SQVTM and CDR2 is ANQGSEA in the germline V gene. The CDR3 has 11 amino acids. The CDR3 sequence: CSYRGAYEQYF. DNA of the CDR3: TGCAGCTACAGGGGTGCCTACGAGCAGTACTTC.

This clonotype occurred a few times. The chain combines TRBV13 with TRBJ2-4, with 7 bases fitting TRBD1. J was trimmed by 6 bases and V by 5 bases; bases with no gene match: 22. The CDR3 runs to 19 residues. Germline CDR1 and CDR2: PRHDT and FYEKMQ (reference sequence). In nucleotides, the CDR3 is TGTGCCAGCAGCCACATTAGATCAGAAAGGGGGCGCGAGGTAAACATTCAGTACTTC. It yields the protein CASSHIRSERGREVNIQYF.

The J gene is TRBJ2-1, the V gene TRBV7-8; TRBD2 might be the D (6 bases). Trimming removed 3 bases at V and 4 bases at J, with 10 bases between. The CDR3 is 14 amino acids. Germline V lookup: CDR1 SGHVS, CDR2 FQNEAQ. CDR3 loop: CASSFGTHYNEQFF. As DNA, the CDR3 is TGTGCCAGCAGCTTCGGGACTCATTACAATGAGCAGTTCTTC.

V is TRBV7-9 and J is TRBJ2-7; D could derive from TRBD1 or TRBD2 (5 bases each). From germline, CDR1 is SEHNR and CDR2 FQNEAQ (reference sequence). The CDR3 spans 14 residues. Trimming removed 3 bases at V and 2 bases at J, with 11 bases between. In DNA form, the CDR3 reads TGTGCCAGCAGCTTCCGGGACGGTCCCTACGAGCAGTACTTC. Amino acid sequence: CASSFRDGPYEQYF.

The rearrangement joins TRBV12-3 or TRBV12-4 to TRBJ1-2, with 9 positions matching TRBD1. The ends lost 8 bases at V and 8 bases at J; junction bases unmatched: 9. The CDR3 runs 13 residues. In DNA, the CDR3 is TGTGCCAGCGGGGCACGGACAGGGGAAGGCTACACCTTC. As protein: CASGARTGEGYTF.

This chain connects TRBV12-3 or TRBV12-4 to TRBJ1-2; D is unclear. Between the trimmed V and J ends, which lost 6 bases and 8 bases, there was a span of 13 bases. The length of the CDR3 is 12 residues. The CDR3 DNA sequence: TGTGCCAGCAGCCAGAAGGTAGAAGGCTACACCTTC. Translation gives CASSQKVEGYTF.

The chain recombines TRBV24-1 with TRBJ2-5, with 10 nucleotides matching TRBD1. The J call may be faulty, since TRBJ2-7 better matches the DNA end. The germline CDR1 and CDR2 sequences are KGHDR and SFDVKD. The CDR3 extends over 15 amino acids. In nucleotides, the CDR3 is TGTGCCACCAGTGGAGGACAGGGGGTTATCCACGAGCAGTACTTC. This codes for CATSGGQGVIHEQYF.

A few counts support this clonotype. V is TRBV7-2 and J is TRBJ2-3; 7 bases are shared with TRBD2. V was pared by 5 bases and J by 6 bases, with 11 bases of the junction left unmatched. The germline gives CDR1 SGHTA, CDR2 FQGNSA. The CDR3 length is 15 residues. This CDR3 reads CASSLQAGSADTQYF. In DNA, the CDR3 is TGTGCCAGCAGCCTCCAAGCGGGGAGCGCGGATACGCAGTATTTT.

The chain recombines TRBV7-9 with TRBJ2-1; perhaps D is TRBD1 or TRBD2 (5 bases each). V shed 2 bases and J shed 0 bases, with 8 bases lying between them. The CDR3 runs to 15 residues. The germline V gene encodes CDR1 SEHNR and CDR2 FQNEAQ (reference sequence). CDR3 amino acids: CASSLMGPSYNEQFF. Written as DNA, the CDR3 is TGTGCCAGCAGCTTAATGGGACCCTCCTACAATGAGCAGTTCTTC.

V is TRBV20-1 and J is TRBJ2-3; 7 bases match TRBD2. The CDR3 runs to 16 residues. J was trimmed by 4 bases and V by 7 bases; bases with no gene match: 17. Germline CDR1 and CDR2: DFQATT and SNEGSKA (reference sequence). CDR3 DNA sequence: TGCAGTGGTTCGGCCGGGAGGTCAGATCCGGCAGATACGCAGTATTTT. Residues: CSGSAGRSDPADTQYF.

This clonotype has more than one count but fewer than ten. V and J are TRBV10-3 and TRBJ1-6; 9 bases are shared with TRBD1. There are 15 residues in the CDR3. Germline V gene data show CDR1 as ENHRY and CDR2 as SYGVKD. V shed 11 bases and J 7 bases; nucleotides not matched to a gene: 12. The DNA for the CDR3 is TGTGCCGCTCGACAGGGGGTATGGGAGAATTCACCCCTCCACTTT. This sequence encodes CAARQGVWENSPLHF.

V usage is TRBV20-1 and J usage is TRBJ2-4, with unresolved D. The better agreement between TRBJ2-7 and the DNA end casts doubt on the J call. The CDR3 consists of 13 residues. Germline V gene data show CDR1 as DFQATT and CDR2 as SNEGSKA (reference sequence). In DNA form, the CDR3 reads TGCAGTGCTAGAGAAGGTGTAATGGACGAGCAGTACTTC. This sequence encodes CSAREGVMDEQYF.

The chain has TRBV20-1 and TRBJ1-5; D not resolved. V shed 0 bases and J shed 3 bases, with 12 bases lying between them. Germline assignment: CDR1 DFQATT and CDR2 SNEGSKA (reference sequence). CDR3 length: 15 residues. CDR3 amino acids: CSARDPDRVNQPQHF. In DNA, the CDR3 is TGCAGTGCTAGAGATCCAGACCGAGTCAATCAGCCCCAGCATTTT.

This chain connects TRBV5-6 to TRBJ2-7; 8 nucleotides align to TRBD2. This CDR3 has 18 residues. Germline V lookup: CDR1 SGHDT, CDR2 YYEEEE. The V segment lost 4 bases and the J segment 0 bases; nucleotides outside the gene matches: 15. The CDR3 spells CASSLLSGGPHSSYEQYF. CDR3 nucleotides: TGTGCCAGCAGCCTTCTATCGGGGGGGCCCCACAGCTCCTACGAGCAGTACTTC.

This CDR3 reads CASSSAFGSSETQYF. The DNA of the CDR3 is TGCGCCAGCAGCTCGGCGTTCGGGAGTTCTGAGACCCAGTACTTC. J is TRBJ2-7 and V is TRBV5-1; D is possibly TRBD2 (6 bases). Judging by the DNA end, TRBJ2-5 fits better; the J call may be wrong. The CDR3 totals 15 residues. Germline CDR1 and CDR2: SGHRS and YFSETQ.

As concerns this clonotype: Sequence at one end of the junction differs from germline and may be a read error. CDR3 coding DNA: TGTGCCAACAGCTTGAAATTTCGCGGCTACACCTTC. It yields the protein CANSLKFRGYTF. This chain links TRBV5-8 with TRBJ1-2; D not resolved. This CDR3 has 12 residues. In germline, CDR1 is SGHTS, CDR2 YDEGEE.

This chain uses TRBV5-1 with TRBJ2-5; 7 positions agree with TRBD2. CDR3 size: 14 residues. With V trimmed by 5 bases and J by 5 bases, 9 bases remained unmatched. Germline V gives CDR1 SGHRS, CDR2 YFSETQ. This chain's CDR3 is CASRSGGTGETQYF. The CDR3 coding sequence is TGCGCCAGCAGGTCGGGAGGTACGGGGGAGACCCAGTACTTC.

This clonotype was recorded a few times. The rearrangement joins TRBV27 to TRBJ2-1, with D perhaps matching TRBD2 (6 bases). V lost 1 base and J 0 bases, leaving 13 bases between the germline ends. The germline gives CDR1 MNHEY, CDR2 SMNVEV (reference sequence). This CDR3 contains 17 residues. DNA for the CDR3: TGTGCCAGCAGTTTATTAGTAGCGGAGAGCTCCTACAATGAGCAGTTCTTC. It specifies CASSLLVAESSYNEQFF.